These T cell receptor beta chains were read from a single sample in a study of OX40 agonist ivuxolimab in advanced cancers. Measured with immunoSEQ multiplex PCR; TCRdb has only the in-frame clones, and not every one. This table has tens of thousands of clones, roughly 82% appearing once. The source material was CD4+ or CD8+ T cells sorted from blood, sampled in a trial of the OX40 agonist ivuxolimab. These receptors originate from an adult with an advanced solid tumor such as melanoma, head and neck, liver or kidney cancer. Both conserved end residues are part of each CDR3. The D gene is left open where the match is weak. Size is omitted from some rows. Given values are once, few, many or a class for expanded clones.

j_gene: TRBJ1-6; d_gene: -; abundance: -; v_gene: TRBV19; CDR3nt: TGTGCCAGCAGCTCCTATAATTCACCCCTCCACTTT; CDR3aa: CASSSYNSPLHF
j_gene: TRBJ1-5; d_gene: -; abundance: -; v_gene: TRBV19; CDR3nt: TGTGCCAGTAGTAAGCAAGACAATCAGCCCCAGCATTTT; CDR3aa: CASSKQDNQPQHF
j_gene: TRBJ2-7; d_gene: -; abundance: -; v_gene: TRBV28; CDR3nt: TGTGCCAGCACGTTAGACCGGAACGAGCAGTACTTC; CDR3aa: CASTLDRNEQYF
j_gene: TRBJ1-2; d_gene: -; abundance: -; v_gene: TRBV6-5; CDR3nt: TGTGCCAGCAGTGTCGGACGGATTTATGGCTACACCTTC; CDR3aa: CASSVGRIYGYTF
j_gene: TRBJ2-3; d_gene: TRBD1; abundance: -; v_gene: TRBV2; CDR3nt: TGTGCCAGCAGCCGGACAGGGTCGGTAGATACGCAGTATTTT; CDR3aa: CASSRTGSVDTQYF
j_gene: TRBJ2-5; d_gene: TRBD2; abundance: -; v_gene: TRBV19; CDR3nt: TGTGCCAGTAGTAACGGGGGTAGCGGGGGACACGAGACCCAGTACTTC; CDR3aa: CASSNGGSGGHETQYF
j_gene: TRBJ2-7; d_gene: TRBD2; abundance: -; v_gene: TRBV7-2; CDR3nt: TGTGCCAGCAGCTCCAGACTAGCGGGGCTTTCCTACGAGCAGTACTTC; CDR3aa: CASSSRLAGLSYEQYF
j_gene: TRBJ1-6; d_gene: -; abundance: -; v_gene: TRBV27; CDR3nt: TGTGCCAGCATCACACCGAATTCACCCCTCCACTTT; CDR3aa: CASITPNSPLHF
j_gene: TRBJ2-2; d_gene: TRBD2; abundance: -; v_gene: TRBV19; CDR3nt: TGTGCCAGTAGTTCGGGACTAGCGGGGACCACCGGGGAGCTGTTTTTT; CDR3aa: CASSSGLAGTTGELFF
j_gene: TRBJ2-2; d_gene: TRBD1; abundance: -; v_gene: TRBV9; CDR3nt: TGTGCCAGCAGCCTGACCGGGACAGGGGGTTCCACCGGGGAGCTGTTTTTT; CDR3aa: CASSLTGTGGSTGELFF
j_gene: TRBJ2-5; d_gene: -; abundance: -; v_gene: TRBV7-8; CDR3nt: TGTGCCAGCACCCCGGGGGGCGGGGCGGCCCAAGAGACCCAGTACTTC; CDR3aa: CASTPGGGAAQETQYF
j_gene: TRBJ1-2; d_gene: -; abundance: -; v_gene: TRBV4-1; CDR3nt: TGCGCCAGCAGCCAAGCCGAGGGGAGCGGCTACACCTTC; CDR3aa: CASSQAEGSGYTF
j_gene: TRBJ2-7; d_gene: -; abundance: -; v_gene: TRBV5-5; CDR3nt: TGTGCCAGCAGCTTGGCCTACAGCTCCTACGAGCAGTACTTC; CDR3aa: CASSLAYSSYEQYF
j_gene: TRBJ2-7; d_gene: -; abundance: -; v_gene: TRBV4-1; CDR3nt: TGCGCCAGCAGCCAACCCCGGTGGTCCGGTCAGGGGGGGGAATCCTACGAGCAGTACTTC; CDR3aa: CASSQPRWSGQGGESYEQYF
j_gene: TRBJ2-5; d_gene: -; abundance: -; v_gene: TRBV4-2; CDR3nt: TGTGCCAGCAGCATAAGAGACCCGCAGCTCCAAGAGACCCAGTACTTC; CDR3aa: CASSIRDPQLQETQYF
j_gene: TRBJ2-1; d_gene: -; abundance: -; v_gene: TRBV6-4; CDR3nt: TGTGCCAGCAGCACGGACTGGCAAAAATACAATGAGCAGTTCTTC; CDR3aa: CASSTDWQKYNEQFF
j_gene: TRBJ1-5; d_gene: -; abundance: -; v_gene: TRBV2; CDR3nt: TGTGCCAGCATCCAGGGCAGGGATCAGCCCCAGCATTTT; CDR3aa: CASIQGRDQPQHF
j_gene: TRBJ2-7; d_gene: -; abundance: -; v_gene: TRBV6-5; CDR3nt: TGTGCCAGCAGTGGGCAGGGAAGCTCCTACGAGCAGTACTTC; CDR3aa: CASSGQGSSYEQYF
j_gene: TRBJ1-6; d_gene: -; abundance: few; v_gene: TRBV7-9; CDR3nt: TGTGCCAGCAGCCCACCGGGGCAGGGTAATTCACCCCTCCACTTT; CDR3aa: CASSPPGQGNSPLHF
j_gene: TRBJ2-1; d_gene: TRBD2; abundance: -; v_gene: TRBV7-8; CDR3nt: TGTGCCAGCAGACCCAGCGGGGGGGCCAATGAGCAGTTCTTC; CDR3aa: CASRPSGGANEQFF
j_gene: TRBJ2-1; d_gene: -; abundance: once; v_gene: TRBV5-1; CDR3nt: TGCGCCAGCAGCTTGGAGGGCAGGGGGGATGAGCAGTTCTTC; CDR3aa: CASSLEGRGDEQFF
j_gene: TRBJ2-1; d_gene: -; abundance: -; v_gene: TRBV5-6; CDR3nt: TGTGCCAGCAGCCCTCCATACGGGGGTCCCTACAATGAGCAGTTCTTC; CDR3aa: CASSPPYGGPYNEQFF
j_gene: TRBJ1-6; d_gene: -; abundance: -; v_gene: TRBV7-3; CDR3nt: TGTGCCAGCAGCGTAAATGGTGGTTCACCCCTCCACTTT; CDR3aa: CASSVNGGSPLHF
j_gene: TRBJ2-2; d_gene: -; abundance: -; v_gene: TRBV5-1; CDR3nt: TGCGCCAGCAGCTTGTATCCTCCCGGGGTTAACACCGGGGAGCTGTTTTTT; CDR3aa: CASSLYPPGVNTGELFF
j_gene: TRBJ2-3; d_gene: TRBD1; abundance: -; v_gene: TRBV5-1; CDR3nt: TGCGCCAGCAGCTTCAGGGGACAGGGATATACCGATAGCACAGATACGCAGTATTTT; CDR3aa: CASSFRGQGYTDSTDTQYF
j_gene: TRBJ2-3; d_gene: TRBD1; abundance: -; v_gene: TRBV18; CDR3nt: TGTGCCAGCTCACCCCCCTACAGGGGCGATGGCACGAATACGCAGTATTTT; CDR3aa: CASSPPYRGDGTNTQYF
j_gene: TRBJ1-5; d_gene: TRBD1; abundance: -; v_gene: TRBV19; CDR3nt: TGTGCCAGTAGTATAGAAGGGACAGGGGTGCAGCCCCAGCATTTT; CDR3aa: CASSIEGTGVQPQHF
j_gene: TRBJ1-5; d_gene: -; abundance: -; v_gene: TRBV28; CDR3nt: TGTGCCAGCAGCCTAGGGGGTAAGCCCCAGCATTTT; CDR3aa: CASSLGGKPQHF
j_gene: TRBJ2-7; d_gene: -; abundance: -; v_gene: TRBV21-1; CDR3nt: TGTGCCAGCAGCAAATACTTTGGGTCCTTCAACTCCTACGAGCAGTACTTC; CDR3aa: CASSKYFGSFNSYEQYF
j_gene: TRBJ1-2; d_gene: -; abundance: -; v_gene: TRBV5-6; CDR3nt: TGTGCCAGCAGCTATACCGGGATCGCGGATGGCTACACCTTC; CDR3aa: CASSYTGIADGYTF
j_gene: TRBJ2-1; d_gene: TRBD1; abundance: -; v_gene: TRBV5-4; CDR3nt: TGTGCCAGCAGCCCTTATACAGGGGGCATAGCCAATGAGCAGTTCTTC; CDR3aa: CASSPYTGGIANEQFF
j_gene: TRBJ2-7; d_gene: TRBD1; abundance: -; v_gene: TRBV27; CDR3nt: TGTGCCAGCAGTACCGGGACAGGGAAGTACGAGCAGTACTTC; CDR3aa: CASSTGTGKYEQYF
j_gene: TRBJ2-7; d_gene: TRBD1; abundance: -; v_gene: TRBV19; CDR3nt: TGTGCCAGTAGTATAGAAGGGACAGGGACCTACGAGCAGTACTTC; CDR3aa: CASSIEGTGTYEQYF
j_gene: TRBJ1-2; d_gene: -; abundance: -; v_gene: TRBV2; CDR3nt: TGTGCCAGCAGTGAAAGCATCGGCTCAAGCGGCTACACCTTC; CDR3aa: CASSESIGSSGYTF
j_gene: TRBJ1-5; d_gene: -; abundance: -; v_gene: TRBV5-1; CDR3nt: TGCGCCAGCAGCCCCGGCTACAATCAGCCCCAGCATTTT; CDR3aa: CASSPGYNQPQHF
j_gene: TRBJ1-5; d_gene: -; abundance: few; v_gene: TRBV11-2; CDR3nt: TGTGCCAGCAGCAGGTCGCCCCTGGGCAATCAGCCCCAGCATTTT; CDR3aa: CASSRSPLGNQPQHF
j_gene: TRBJ2-7; d_gene: -; abundance: -; v_gene: TRBV19; CDR3nt: TGTGCCAGTAGTTTCGACGGGTACGAGCAGTACTTC; CDR3aa: CASSFDGYEQYF
j_gene: TRBJ2-2; d_gene: -; abundance: -; v_gene: TRBV7-3; CDR3nt: TGTGCCAGCAGCTTAATAGGCGGTAGAACCGGGGAGCTGTTTTTT; CDR3aa: CASSLIGGRTGELFF
j_gene: TRBJ1-5; d_gene: -; abundance: -; v_gene: TRBV30; CDR3nt: TGTGCCTGGAGTGTTTTGACGGACAATCAGCCCCAGCATTTT; CDR3aa: CAWSVLTDNQPQHF
j_gene: TRBJ2-7; d_gene: -; abundance: -; v_gene: TRBV6-5; CDR3nt: TGTGCCAGCAGTTACGCTGAACAGGGTGGCTACGAGCAGTACTTC; CDR3aa: CASSYAEQGGYEQYF
j_gene: TRBJ2-5; d_gene: TRBD2; abundance: -; v_gene: TRBV5-1; CDR3nt: TGCGCCAGCAGCTTAGGAGGGGAGGGGGAGACCCAGTACTTC; CDR3aa: CASSLGGEGETQYF
j_gene: TRBJ2-7; d_gene: -; abundance: -; v_gene: TRBV7-2; CDR3nt: TGTGCCAGCAGCCCGAGGGGGGTGTCACCCTACGAGCAGTACTTC; CDR3aa: CASSPRGVSPYEQYF
j_gene: TRBJ2-7; d_gene: -; abundance: -; v_gene: TRBV19; CDR3nt: TGTGCCAGTAGAATAGGAGGGGGCCACGAGCAGTACTTC; CDR3aa: CASRIGGGHEQYF
j_gene: TRBJ2-7; d_gene: TRBD1; abundance: few; v_gene: TRBV29-1; CDR3nt: TGCAGCGTTGGGACAGGGTCGAATTACGAGCAGTACTTC; CDR3aa: CSVGTGSNYEQYF
j_gene: TRBJ2-3; d_gene: TRBD1; abundance: -; v_gene: TRBV5-1; CDR3nt: TGCGCCAGCAGTCCTCGACAGGGGCAGGCAGATACGCAGTATTTT; CDR3aa: CASSPRQGQADTQYF
j_gene: TRBJ2-7; d_gene: -; abundance: -; v_gene: TRBV19; CDR3nt: TGTGCCAGTAGTATAGATGGGCTCCCAGGGGAGCAGTACTTC; CDR3aa: CASSIDGLPGEQYF
j_gene: TRBJ2-5; d_gene: -; abundance: -; v_gene: TRBV30; CDR3nt: TGTGCCTGGAGTGTACAGGAGGGGGAGACCCAGTACTTC; CDR3aa: CAWSVQEGETQYF
j_gene: TRBJ2-3; d_gene: -; abundance: -; v_gene: TRBV9; CDR3nt: TGTGCCAGCAGCGTCCGGTGGTGGGCGACTGATACGCAGTATTTT; CDR3aa: CASSVRWWATDTQYF